Reported below is one TCR beta chain. Its specificity is unknown. V lost 3 bases to trimming and J lost 4 bases; unmatched junction nucleotides: 9. Germline V lookup: CDR1 SNHLY, CDR2 FYNNEI. This CDR3 region has 15 residues. These data are taken from a study of T cell responses to AZD1222 COVID-19 vaccine. Points from the study as a whole: Across spike, vaccine-associated CD4 TCRs were found, dominant at 160-218 and 743-854. The donor group comprised mostly white British people and more females; the analysis possibly underestimated clonal diversity. Repertoires in all cases were sampled only once the peak T cell response had passed. Of the AZD1222 recipients, only five to seven were seropositive at baseline.

Method: immunoSEQ multiplex PCR; TCRdb's copy keeps in-frame clones and lacks some. The sample consists of some 50,000 clones, roughly 84% of them appearing once. This clonotype was obtained from an adult in good health. The starting material was peripheral blood, obtained on day 0 of MenACWY control vaccination. This chain links TRBV2 with TRBJ2-7, with 7 bases that match TRBD2. CDR3 sequence: CASSDLASGEYEQYF. CDR3 DNA: TGTGCCAGCAGTGATTTGGCTAGCGGCGAGTACGAGCAGTACTTC.